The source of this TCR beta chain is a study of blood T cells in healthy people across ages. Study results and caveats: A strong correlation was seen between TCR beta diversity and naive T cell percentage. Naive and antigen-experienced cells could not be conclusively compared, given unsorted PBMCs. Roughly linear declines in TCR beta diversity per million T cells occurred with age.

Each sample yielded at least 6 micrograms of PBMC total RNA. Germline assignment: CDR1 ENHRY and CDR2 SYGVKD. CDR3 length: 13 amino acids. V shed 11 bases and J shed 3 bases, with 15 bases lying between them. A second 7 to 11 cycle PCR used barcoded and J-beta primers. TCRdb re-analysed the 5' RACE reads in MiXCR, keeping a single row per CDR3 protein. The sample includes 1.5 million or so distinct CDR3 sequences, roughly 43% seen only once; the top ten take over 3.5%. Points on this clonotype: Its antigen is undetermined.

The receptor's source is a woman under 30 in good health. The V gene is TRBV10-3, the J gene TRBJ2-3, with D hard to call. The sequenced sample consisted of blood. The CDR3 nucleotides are TGTGCCGTCGACCGCAGCCGGACAGATACGCAGTATTTT. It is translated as CAVDRSRTDTQYF.